Here is one TCR beta chain with its context. The data were taken from a study of blood T cell repertoires in COVID-19. Across the study: Acute and convalescent COVID-19 specimens originated in the United States, Italy and Spain. Nucleic acid was either cDNA or gDNA, and it came from T cells, B-cell-depleted T cells, or PBMCs.

Study processing details: The authors estimated nucleated cell counts from reference gene primer amplification. This table comes from immunoSEQ multiplex PCR, and its TCRdb copy is limited to in-frame clones, with some not included. V and J calls and clone size are copied from that table; D and trimming were computed from the DNA. Of 60,000 to 85,000 clones detected, 90% appear once; the ten largest clones hold 1.4% to 1.5%. Specimen: peripheral blood. This clonotype originated in a man aged 45-60 years with acute or convalescent COVID-19.

CDR3: CASSKTGLETQYF. The DNA of the CDR3 is TGTGCCAGTAGTAAGACAGGGTTGGAGACCCAGTACTTC. This chain joins TRBV19 and TRBJ2-5; 7 bases fit TRBD1. Germline CDR1 LNHDA, CDR2 SQIVND (reference sequence). Unmatched junction bases numbered 4, after V lost 4 bases and J lost 5 bases. There are 13 residues in the CDR3. Full variable domain (rest looked up from reference TRBV19 and TRBJ2-5): DGGITQSPKYLFRKEGQNVTLSCEQNLNHDAMYWYRQDPGQGLRLIYYSQIVNDFQKGDIAEGYSVSREKKESFPLTVTSAQKNPTAFYLCASSKTGLETQYFGPGTRLLVL.